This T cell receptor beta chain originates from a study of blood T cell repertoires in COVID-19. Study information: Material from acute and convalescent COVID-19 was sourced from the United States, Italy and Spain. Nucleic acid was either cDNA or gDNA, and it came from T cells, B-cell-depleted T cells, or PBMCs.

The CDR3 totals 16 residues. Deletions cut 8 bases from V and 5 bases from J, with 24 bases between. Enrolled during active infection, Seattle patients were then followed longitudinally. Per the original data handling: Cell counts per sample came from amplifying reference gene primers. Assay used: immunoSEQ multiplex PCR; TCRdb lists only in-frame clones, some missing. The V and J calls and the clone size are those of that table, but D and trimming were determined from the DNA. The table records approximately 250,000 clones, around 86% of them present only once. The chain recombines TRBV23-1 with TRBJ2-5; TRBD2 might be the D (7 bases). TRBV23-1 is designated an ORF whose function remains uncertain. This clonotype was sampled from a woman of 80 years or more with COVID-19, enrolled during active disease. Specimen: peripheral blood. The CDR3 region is CASGKGRGSLEETQYF. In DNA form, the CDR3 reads TGCGCCAGCGGAAAAGGGAGGGGGTCCCTGGAGGAGACCCAGTACTTC.